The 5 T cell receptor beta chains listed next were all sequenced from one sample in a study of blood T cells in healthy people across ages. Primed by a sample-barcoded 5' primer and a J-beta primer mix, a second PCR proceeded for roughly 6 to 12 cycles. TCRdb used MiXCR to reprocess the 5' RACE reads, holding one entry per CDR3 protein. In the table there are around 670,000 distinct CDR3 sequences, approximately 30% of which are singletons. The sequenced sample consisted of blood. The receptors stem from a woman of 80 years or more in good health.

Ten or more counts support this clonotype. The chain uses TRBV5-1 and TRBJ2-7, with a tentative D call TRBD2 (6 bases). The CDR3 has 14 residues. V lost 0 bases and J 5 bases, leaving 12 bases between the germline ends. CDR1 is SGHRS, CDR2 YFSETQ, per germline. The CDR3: CASSLERGNNEQYF. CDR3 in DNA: TGCGCCAGCAGCTTGGAACGGGGGAATAACGAGCAGTACTTC.

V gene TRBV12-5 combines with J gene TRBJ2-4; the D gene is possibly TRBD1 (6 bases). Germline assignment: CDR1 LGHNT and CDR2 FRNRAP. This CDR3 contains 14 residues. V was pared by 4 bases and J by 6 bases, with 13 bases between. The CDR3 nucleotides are TGTGCTAGTGGTTCGACGGGACAAGTAAACATTCAGTACTTC. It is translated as CASGSTGQVNIQYF. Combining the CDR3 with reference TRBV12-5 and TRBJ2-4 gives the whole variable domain DARVTQTPRHKVTEMGQEVTMRCQPILGHNTVFWYRQTMMQGLELLAYFRNRAPLDDSGMPKDRFSAEMPDATLATLKIQPSEPRDSAVYFCASGSTGQVNIQYFGAGTRLSVL.

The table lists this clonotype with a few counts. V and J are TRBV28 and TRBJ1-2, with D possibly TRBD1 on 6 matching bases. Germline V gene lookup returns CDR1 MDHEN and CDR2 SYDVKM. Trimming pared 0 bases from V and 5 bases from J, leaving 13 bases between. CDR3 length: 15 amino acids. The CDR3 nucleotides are TGTGCCAGCAGTTTATGGCGGGGGGCGCGGTATGGCTACACCTTC. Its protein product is CASSLWRGARYGYTF.

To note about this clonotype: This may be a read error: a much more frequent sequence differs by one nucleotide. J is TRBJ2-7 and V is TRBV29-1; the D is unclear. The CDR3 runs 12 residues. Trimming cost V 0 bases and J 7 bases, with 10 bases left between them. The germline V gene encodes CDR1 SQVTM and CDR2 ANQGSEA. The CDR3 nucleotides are TGCAGCGTTGAAGAAGGAAGTTCTGAGCAGTACTTC. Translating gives CSVEEGSSEQYF.

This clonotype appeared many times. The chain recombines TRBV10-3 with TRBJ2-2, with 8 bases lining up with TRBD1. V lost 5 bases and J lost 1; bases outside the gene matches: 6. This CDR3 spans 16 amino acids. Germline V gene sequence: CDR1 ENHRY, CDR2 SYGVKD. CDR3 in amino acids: CAISRQGARNTGELFF. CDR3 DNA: TGTGCCATCAGTCGTCAGGGGGCGAGGAACACCGGGGAGCTGTTTTTT.